A selection of T cell receptor beta chains follows, all from one sample in a study of shared clonotypes between healthy human individuals. TCRdb's table, derived via immunoSEQ multiplex PCR, lists solely in-frame clones and lacks some. The sample contains about 700,000 clones, about 91% of which appear only once. The sequencing input was naive CD8+ T cells sorted from blood. Every receptor here comes from a man aged 25-45 years in good health. Each CDR3 is given with its conserved first and last residue. Each record gives: D gene, J gene, V gene, clone size, CDR3 DNA, CDR3 protein. The D gene is left open where the match is weak. Some rows mark clone size as missing; the rest say once, few, many or name a class of expanded clone.

>-|TRBJ1-2|TRBV9|-
TGTGCCAGCAGCAGCAGGGATGGCTACACCTTC
CASSSRDGYTF
>-|TRBJ2-3|TRBV5-1|-
TGCGCCAGCAGCTTGGGACAGAGCACAGATACGCAGTATTTT
CASSLGQSTDTQYF
>TRBD2|TRBJ2-5|TRBV5-8|-
TGTGCCAGCAGCCCGGGACTAGCGGGAGAGGAGACCCAGTACTTC
CASSPGLAGEETQYF
>TRBD1|TRBJ2-7|TRBV4-1|-
TGCGCCAGCAGCCGCTTCGGGACAGGGGGGTCCTACGAGCAGTACTTC
CASSRFGTGGSYEQYF
>-|TRBJ2-1|TRBV29-1|-
TGCAGCCTTAACCCCGCCGGACGCTCCTACAATGAGCAGTTCTTC
CSLNPAGRSYNEQFF
>-|TRBJ2-3|TRBV27|-
TGTGCCAGCAGCCCTGGACCCTCCACAGATACGCAGTATTTT
CASSPGPSTDTQYF
>TRBD2|TRBJ2-1|TRBV15|-
TGTGCCACCAGCAGAGATCCTTCCTTTCCGACTAGCGGGATCCGACACAATGAGCAGTTCTTC
CATSRDPSFPTSGIRHNEQFF
>-|TRBJ1-3|TRBV5-8|-
TGTGCCAGCAGCTTCCAACAGGTCTCTGGAAACACCATATATTTT
CASSFQQVSGNTIYF
>-|TRBJ2-1|TRBV5-6|-
TGTGCCAGCAGCTTGACCCCCTTCCCCAATGAGCAGTTCTTC
CASSLTPFPNEQFF
>-|TRBJ2-3|TRBV11-2|-
TGTGCCAGCAGCTCGCAAGGGGGGGATACGCAGTATTTT
CASSSQGGDTQYF
>-|TRBJ1-3|TRBV6-6|-
TGTGCCAGCAGTGCGGACGGTGGAAACACCATATATTTT
CASSADGGNTIYF
>TRBD2|TRBJ2-1|TRBV6-1|-
TGTGCCAGCAGTGTAAGACTAGCGGGAGGTTCCTACAATGAGCAGTTCTTC
CASSVRLAGGSYNEQFF
>-|TRBJ1-2|TRBV7-9|-
TGTGCCAGCAGCCGAGGAGGCTATGGCTACACCTTC
CASSRGGYGYTF
>TRBD2|TRBJ2-7|TRBV14|-
TGTGCCAGCAGCAAAACCGGGACTAGCGGTTACGAGCAGTACTTC
CASSKTGTSGYEQYF
>-|TRBJ2-3|TRBV11-2|-
TGTGCCAGCAGCTCCCTGGGGCGGGGACTCACAGATACGCAGTATTTT
CASSSLGRGLTDTQYF
>-|TRBJ2-1|TRBV6-1|-
TGTGCCAGCAGTCCTACCTGGGACCTCGAGCAGTTCTTC
CASSPTWDLEQFF
>-|TRBJ2-5|TRBV2|-
TGTGCCAGCAGCGCCTTGGCTACCCAAGAGACCCAGTACTTC
CASSALATQETQYF
>-|TRBJ1-1|TRBV15|once
TGTGCCACCAGCAGAGAAGGACTGAACACTGAAGCTTTCTTT
CATSREGLNTEAFF
>-|TRBJ2-7|TRBV7-8|-
TGTGCCAGCAGCTTGCCGGCAGGAAACTATTCATCCTACGAGCAGTACTTC
CASSLPAGNYSSYEQYF
>-|TRBJ1-1|TRBV7-8|-
TGTGCCAGCAGCGAAAGGTTAACTGAAGCTTTCTTT
CASSERLTEAFF
>TRBD1|TRBJ2-1|TRBV6-5|-
TGTGCCAGCAGACCCGGGACAGGGGCACGCCAGCCGCAGTTCTTC
CASRPGTGARQPQFF
>TRBD2|TRBJ2-7|TRBV11-2|-
TGTGCCAGCAGCTTAGACCTAGTAGGGCTAGCGGGAGTTTTGCCCGATGAGCAGTACTTC
CASSLDLVGLAGVLPDEQYF
>-|TRBJ2-1|TRBV5-1|-
TGCGCCAGCAGCGTGGGTACCAATGAGCAGTTCTTC
CASSVGTNEQFF
>-|TRBJ2-7|TRBV11-1|-
TGTGCCAGCAGCTTAGTTGGGTCCTTCAACGAGCAGTACTTC
CASSLVGSFNEQYF
>-|TRBJ2-1|TRBV11-2|-
TGTGCCAGCAGCTCCCTTAATGAGCAGTTCTTC
CASSSLNEQFF
>TRBD1|TRBJ1-5|TRBV9|-
TGTGCCAGCAGCGTGGGACAGACTAATCAGCCCCAGCATTTT
CASSVGQTNQPQHF
>TRBD1|TRBJ2-1|TRBV7-9|-
TGTGCCAGCAGCCCGCGGACAGGGATCTACAATGAGCAGTTCTTC
CASSPRTGIYNEQFF
>TRBD2|TRBJ2-3|TRBV12-5|-
TGTGCTAGTGGTTTGACAGCGGGAGGGCCTGATACGCAGTATTTT
CASGLTAGGPDTQYF
>-|TRBJ1-1|TRBV11-2|-
TGTGCCAGCAGCTTAGCGCAGGGGAACACTGAAGCTTTCTTT
CASSLAQGNTEAFF